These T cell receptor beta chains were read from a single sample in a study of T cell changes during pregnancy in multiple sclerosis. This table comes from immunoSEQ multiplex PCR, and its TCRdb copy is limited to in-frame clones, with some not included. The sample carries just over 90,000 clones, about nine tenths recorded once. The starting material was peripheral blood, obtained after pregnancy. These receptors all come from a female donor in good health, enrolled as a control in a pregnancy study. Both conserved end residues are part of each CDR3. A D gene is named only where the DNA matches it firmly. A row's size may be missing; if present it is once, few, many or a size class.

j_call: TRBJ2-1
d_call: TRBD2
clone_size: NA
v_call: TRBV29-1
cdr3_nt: TGCAGCGTTGTTGGCACTAGCGGGGGGGCCCCCTACAATGAGCAGTTCTTC
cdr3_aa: CSVVGTSGGAPYNEQFF

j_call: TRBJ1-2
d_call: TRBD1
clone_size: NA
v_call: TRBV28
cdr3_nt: TGTGCCAGCAGCTCCCCCGGCAGGGGGCGCGGCTACACCTTC
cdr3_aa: CASSSPGRGRGYTF

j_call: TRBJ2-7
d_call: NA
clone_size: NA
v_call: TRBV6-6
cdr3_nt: TGTGCCAGCAGTCCCTCTGACTACTACGAGCAGTACTTC
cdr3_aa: CASSPSDYYEQYF

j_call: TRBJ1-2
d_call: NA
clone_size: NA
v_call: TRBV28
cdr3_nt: TGTGCCAGCGCCCTAAATGGCTACACCTTC
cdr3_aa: CASALNGYTF

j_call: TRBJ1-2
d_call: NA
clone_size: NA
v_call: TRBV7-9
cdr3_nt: TGTGCCAGCAGCTTAGGGGCAGGGGCCAACTATGGCTACACCTTC
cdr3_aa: CASSLGAGANYGYTF

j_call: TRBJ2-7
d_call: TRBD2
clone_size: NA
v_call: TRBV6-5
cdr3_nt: TGTGCCAGCAGTTACCGCGGGAGCAACTACGAGCAGTACTTC
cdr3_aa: CASSYRGSNYEQYF

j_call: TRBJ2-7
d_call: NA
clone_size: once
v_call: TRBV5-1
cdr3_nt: TGCGCCAGCAGCCCGGGAGAATCAGGCTACGAGCAGTACTTC
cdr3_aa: CASSPGESGYEQYF

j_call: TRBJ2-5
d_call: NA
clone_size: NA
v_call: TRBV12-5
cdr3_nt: TGTGCTAGTGGCCCGCGGGATGGCCTACTAGAGACCCAGTACTTC
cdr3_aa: CASGPRDGLLETQYF

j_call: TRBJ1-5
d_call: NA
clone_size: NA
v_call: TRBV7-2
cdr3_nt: TGTGCCAGCAGCTTAGATTGGGGAGGTCAGCCCCAGCATTTT
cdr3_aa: CASSLDWGGQPQHF

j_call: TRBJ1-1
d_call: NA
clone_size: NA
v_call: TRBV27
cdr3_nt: TGTGCCAGCAGTACTCAAATGAGGGGGACCATGAACACTGAAGCTTTCTTT
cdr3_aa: CASSTQMRGTMNTEAFF

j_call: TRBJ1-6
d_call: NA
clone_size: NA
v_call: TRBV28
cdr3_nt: TGTGCCAGCGAACACAGGGATGGCTATAATTCACCCCTCCACTTT
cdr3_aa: CASEHRDGYNSPLHF

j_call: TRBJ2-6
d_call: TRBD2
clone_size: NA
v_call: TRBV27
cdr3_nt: TGTGCCAGCAGTACGGGAGGGGTCGGGGCCAACGTCCTGACTTTC
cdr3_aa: CASSTGGVGANVLTF

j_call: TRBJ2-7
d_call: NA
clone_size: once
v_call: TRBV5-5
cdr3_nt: TGTGCCAGCAGCTTGGGCAAGGGGTCCTACGAGCAGTACTTC
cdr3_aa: CASSLGKGSYEQYF

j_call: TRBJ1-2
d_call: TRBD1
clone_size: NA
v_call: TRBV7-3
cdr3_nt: TGTGCCAGCAGCTTACTGGAGACAGGGGGCTACACCTTC
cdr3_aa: CASSLLETGGYTF

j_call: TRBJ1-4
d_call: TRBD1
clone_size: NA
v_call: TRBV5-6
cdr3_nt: TGTGCCAGCAGCTTAACCCTGACAGGGGGATCCGAAAAACTGTTTTTT
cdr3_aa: CASSLTLTGGSEKLFF

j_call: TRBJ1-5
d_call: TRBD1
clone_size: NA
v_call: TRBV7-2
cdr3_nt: TGTGCCAGCAGCTCAGACAGGGTTCAGCCCCAGCATTTT
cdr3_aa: CASSSDRVQPQHF

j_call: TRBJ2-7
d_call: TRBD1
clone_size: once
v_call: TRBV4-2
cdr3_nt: TGTGCCAGCAGCCAAGGCCGGGACAGGGGTGGGTACGAGCAGTACTTC
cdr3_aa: CASSQGRDRGGYEQYF

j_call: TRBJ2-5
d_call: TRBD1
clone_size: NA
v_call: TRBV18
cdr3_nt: TGTGCCAGCTCACCGCAGGGGGTTTTTGGAGAGACCCAGTACTTC
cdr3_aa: CASSPQGVFGETQYF

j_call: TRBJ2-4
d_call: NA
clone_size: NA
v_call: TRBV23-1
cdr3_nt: TGCGCCAGCAGTCATGGCCTGAACCACGTAGCCAAAAACATTCAGTACTTC
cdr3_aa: CASSHGLNHVAKNIQYF

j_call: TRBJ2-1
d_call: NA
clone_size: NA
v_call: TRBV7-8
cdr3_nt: TGTGCCAGCAGCCCGGGGGACAGCAACAATGAGCAGTTCTTC
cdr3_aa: CASSPGDSNNEQFF

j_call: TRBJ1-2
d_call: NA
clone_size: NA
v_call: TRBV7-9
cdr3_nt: TGTGCCAGCAGCTTGCCGAAACAGGGTAACTATGGCTACACCTTC
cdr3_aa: CASSLPKQGNYGYTF

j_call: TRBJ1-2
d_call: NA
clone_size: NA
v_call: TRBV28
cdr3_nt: TGTGCCACCCTGGGGGCGCCCTCCTATGGCTACACCTTC
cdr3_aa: CATLGAPSYGYTF

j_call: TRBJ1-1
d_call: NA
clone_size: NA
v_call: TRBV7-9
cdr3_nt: TGTGCCAGCAGCTTATTAGATAAAGCTTTCTTT
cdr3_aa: CASSLLDKAFF

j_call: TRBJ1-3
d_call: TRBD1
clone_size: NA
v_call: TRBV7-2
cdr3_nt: TGTGCCAGCAGCTCAGGACAGGGTGGAAACACCATATATTTT
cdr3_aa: CASSSGQGGNTIYF

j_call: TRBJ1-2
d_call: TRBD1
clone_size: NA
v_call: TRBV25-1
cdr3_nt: TGTGCCAGCAACGAGGGGGCGAACTATGGCTACACCTTC
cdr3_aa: CASNEGANYGYTF

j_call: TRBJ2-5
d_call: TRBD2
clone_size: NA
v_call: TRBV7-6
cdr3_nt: TGTGCCAGCAGCGCTCCGGGACTAGCGGGGGAAGAGACCCAGTACTTC
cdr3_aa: CASSAPGLAGEETQYF

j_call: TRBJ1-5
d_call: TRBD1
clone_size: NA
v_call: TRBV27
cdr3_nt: TGTGCCAGCAAGCTCAGGGGGCCAGGACCCCAGCATTTT
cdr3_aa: CASKLRGPGPQHF

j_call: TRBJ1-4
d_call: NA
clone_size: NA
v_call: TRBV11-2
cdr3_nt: TGTGCCAGCAGCCTGGGGGGGCGGGAGGAAAAACTGTTTTTT
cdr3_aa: CASSLGGREEKLFF

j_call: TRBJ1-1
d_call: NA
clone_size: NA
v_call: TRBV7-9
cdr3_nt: TGTGCCAGCACTCTTGACACTGAAGCTTTCTTT
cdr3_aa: CASTLDTEAFF

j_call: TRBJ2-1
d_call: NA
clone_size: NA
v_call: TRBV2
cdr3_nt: TGTGCCAGCAGACAAGGGGGGGGTGAGCAGTTCTTC
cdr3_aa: CASRQGGGEQFF

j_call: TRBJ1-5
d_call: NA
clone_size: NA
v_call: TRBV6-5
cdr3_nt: TGTGCCAGCAGTGCCGACAGGAAAACCAATCAGCCCCAGCATTTT
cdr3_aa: CASSADRKTNQPQHF

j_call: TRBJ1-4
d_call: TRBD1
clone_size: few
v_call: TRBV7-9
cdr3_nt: TGTGCCAGCAGCTTAGCACAGGGGGCTGGTGAAAAACTGTTTTTT
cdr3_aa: CASSLAQGAGEKLFF

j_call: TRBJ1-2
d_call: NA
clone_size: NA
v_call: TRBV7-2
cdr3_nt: TGTGCCAGCAGCTCCCCCCCCGTCTATGGCTACACCTTC
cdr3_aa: CASSSPPVYGYTF

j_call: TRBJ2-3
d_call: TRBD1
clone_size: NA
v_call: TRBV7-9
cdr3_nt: TGTGCCAGCAGCGGGGGGGACAGGGGTCTCGATACGCAGTATTTT
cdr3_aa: CASSGGDRGLDTQYF

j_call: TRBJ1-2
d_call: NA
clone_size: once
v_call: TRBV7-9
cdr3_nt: TGTGCCAGCAGCTTTGGAGACAGGAATCATGGCTACACCTTC
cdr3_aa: CASSFGDRNHGYTF

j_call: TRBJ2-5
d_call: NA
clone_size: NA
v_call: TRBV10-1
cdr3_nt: TGCGCCAGCAGTGAGAGGACACGGATTTTTGAGACCCAGTACTTC
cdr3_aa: CASSERTRIFETQYF

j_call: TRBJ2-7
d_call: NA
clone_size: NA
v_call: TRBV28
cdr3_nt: TGTGCCAGCAGTTTTAGGGGGGGACGCGAGCAGTACTTC
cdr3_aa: CASSFRGGREQYF

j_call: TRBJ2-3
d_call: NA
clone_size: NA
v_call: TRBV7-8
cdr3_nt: TGTGCCAGCAGCTTTGCGGCTAGCACAGATACGCAGTATTTT
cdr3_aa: CASSFAASTDTQYF

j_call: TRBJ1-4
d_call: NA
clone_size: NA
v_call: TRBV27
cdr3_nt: TGTGCCAGCAGTTTACGCGGACTCTGGGATGAAAAACTGTTTTTT
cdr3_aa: CASSLRGLWDEKLFF

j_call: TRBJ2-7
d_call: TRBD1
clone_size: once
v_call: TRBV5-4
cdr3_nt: TGTGCCAGCAGTTCGAGACAGGGACCCTACGAGCAGTACTTC
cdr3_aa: CASSSRQGPYEQYF

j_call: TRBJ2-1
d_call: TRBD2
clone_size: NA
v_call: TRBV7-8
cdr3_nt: TGTGCCAGCAGCCCGAGCGGGGCAGGGTACAATGAGCAGTTCTTC
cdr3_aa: CASSPSGAGYNEQFF

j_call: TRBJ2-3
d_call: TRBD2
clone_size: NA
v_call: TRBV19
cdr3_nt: TGTGCCAGTAATAGGGCTAGCGGGCCCGCAACAGATACGCAGTATTTT
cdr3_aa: CASNRASGPATDTQYF

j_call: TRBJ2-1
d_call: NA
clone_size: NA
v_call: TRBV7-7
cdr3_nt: TGTGCTAGCAGCTTAGCAGGGGCCAGGGGCAATGAGCAGTTCTTC
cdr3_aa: CASSLAGARGNEQFF

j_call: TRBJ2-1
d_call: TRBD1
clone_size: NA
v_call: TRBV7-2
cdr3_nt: TGTGCCAGCAGCTCCAAGGGGGCCGGGTACAATGAGCAGTTCTTC
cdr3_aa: CASSSKGAGYNEQFF

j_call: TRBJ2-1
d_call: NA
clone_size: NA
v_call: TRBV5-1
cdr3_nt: TGCGCCAGTAGGTGGGGAGGTGAGCAGTTCTTC
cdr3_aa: CASRWGGEQFF

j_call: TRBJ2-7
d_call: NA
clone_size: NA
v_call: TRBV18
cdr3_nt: TGTGCCAGCTCGTTGGTCGGGACAATTTCAAACGGCGAGCAGTACTTC
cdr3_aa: CASSLVGTISNGEQYF

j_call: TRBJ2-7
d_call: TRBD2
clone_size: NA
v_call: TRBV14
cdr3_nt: TGTGCCAGCAGCCAAGTCGGGGGGAAGCAGTACTTC
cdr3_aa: CASSQVGGKQYF

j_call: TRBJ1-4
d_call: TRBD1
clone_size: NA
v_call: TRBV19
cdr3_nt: TGTGCCAGTAACCGACAGGGGGCCTCTAATGAAAAACTGTTTTTT
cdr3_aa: CASNRQGASNEKLFF

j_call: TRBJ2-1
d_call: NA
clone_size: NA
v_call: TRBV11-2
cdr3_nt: TGTGCCAGCAGCTTAGCATATCGGTACAATGAGCAGTTCTTC
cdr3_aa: CASSLAYRYNEQFF